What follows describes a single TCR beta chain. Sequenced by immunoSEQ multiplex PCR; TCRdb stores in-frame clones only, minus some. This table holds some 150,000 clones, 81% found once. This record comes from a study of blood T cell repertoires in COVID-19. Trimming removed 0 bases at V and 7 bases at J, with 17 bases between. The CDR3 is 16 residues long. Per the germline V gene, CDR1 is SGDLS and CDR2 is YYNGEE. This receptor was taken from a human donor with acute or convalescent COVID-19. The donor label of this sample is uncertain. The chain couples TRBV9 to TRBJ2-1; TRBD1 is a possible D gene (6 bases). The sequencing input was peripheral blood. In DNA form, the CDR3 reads TGTGCCAGCAGCGTAGAAGGGACACTAAATCTGAATGAGCAGTTCTTC. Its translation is CASSVEGTLNLNEQFF.